This TCR beta chain derives from a study of Ad26.COV2.S vaccination and SARS-CoV-2 variants. Described treatment: some 20 received Ad26.COV2.S at low or high dose, single or two shots; about 5 received placebo; per-sample allocation not given. Repertoires come from day 63 after the first vaccine or placebo injection. Cohort 1b enrolled adults aged 18-55 years in Boston. Using immunoSEQ multiplex PCR, the repertoire was profiled, and TCRdb retains in-frame clones only, with some absent. The repertoire has some 340,000 clones, about 82% of them found once; the top ten carry more than 1.5%. Specimen: peripheral blood, collected in a trial of Ad26.COV2.S vaccine versus placebo. The clonotype comes from a person between 18 and 60 years old who received the Ad26.COV2.S COVID-19 vaccine or a placebo.

Here the CDR3 reads CASSFHVGEAYGYTF. In DNA, the CDR3 is TGTGCCAGCAGTTTCCACGTCGGGGAGGCCTATGGCTACACCTTC. The chain employs TRBV27 and TRBJ1-2; D remains unclear. The CDR3 is 15 residues long. V was pared by 3 bases and J by 4 bases, with 15 bases between. Per the germline V gene, CDR1 is MNHEY and CDR2 is SMNVEV (reference sequence).